This entry lists 14 T cell receptor beta chains sequenced from one sample in a study of blood T cell repertoires in COVID-19. Assay used: immunoSEQ multiplex PCR; TCRdb lists only in-frame clones, some missing. The repertoire holds over 110,000 clones, 88% seen once, with around 1.7% in the top ten. Material for sequencing was peripheral blood. The receptors were gathered from a woman aged 45-65 years with acute or convalescent COVID-19.

The rearrangement links TRBV18 to TRBJ1-5; no clear D gene. The V gene's germline CDR1 is KGHSH and CDR2 LQKENI. V was shortened by 5 bases and J by 2 bases, with 10 bases between the two germline ends. The CDR3 spans 14 residues. The CDR3 spells CASSTTQGNQPQHF. In nucleotides, the CDR3 is TGTGCCAGCTCAACAACGCAGGGCAATCAGCCCCAGCATTTT.

This chain joins TRBV9 and TRBJ1-1; possibly TRBD1 for D (5 bases). Deletions cut 6 bases from V and 2 bases from J, with 17 bases between. This CDR3 has 15 residues. The germline V gene has CDR1 SGDLS and CDR2 YYNGEE. DNA of the CDR3: TGTGCCAGCACCCTCCTCGGGCAGGGAAACACTGAAGCTTTCTTT. This encodes CASTLLGQGNTEAFF.

The J gene is TRBJ1-2, the V gene TRBV11-2; 9 bases fit TRBD1. Unmatched junction bases numbered 7, after V lost 4 bases and J lost 1 base. This CDR3 is built from 16 residues. Germline assignment: CDR1 SGHAT and CDR2 FQNNGV. The CDR3 DNA follows: TGTGCCAGCAGCTCGGGACAGGGAGACCTTAACTATGGCTACACCTTC. Its translation is CASSSGQGDLNYGYTF.

This clone has a handful of counts. The chain has TRBV2 and TRBJ1-1, with a possible D match to TRBD1 (5 bases). In germline, CDR1 is SNHLY, CDR2 FYNNEI. The CDR3 has 14 residues. V lost 4 bases, J lost 2 bases, and 11 bases lay in between. The CDR3 region is CASSGGPLNTEAFF. CDR3 sequence (DNA): TGTGCCAGCAGTGGGGGCCCCCTCAACACTGAAGCTTTCTTT.

The chain employs TRBV5-1 and TRBJ2-1, with D unresolved. Germline values: CDR1 SGHRS, CDR2 YFSETQ. There are 19 residues in the CDR3. The germline V and J ends were trimmed by 0 bases and 0 bases, with 19 bases remaining between them. For the CDR3, the DNA is TGCGCCAGCAGCTTGGCCTTCGCTTCCCCGATGAGCTCCTACAATGAGCAGTTCTTC. Translation gives CASSLAFASPMSSYNEQFF.

The chain links TRBV7-9 to TRBJ1-4; TRBD1 might be the D (6 bases). The V gene's germline CDR1 is SEHNR and CDR2 FQNEAQ (reference sequence). Trimming took off 5 bases at V and 8 bases at J, with 15 bases between the two ends. The CDR3 sequence is 14 residues long. The CDR3 sequence: CASSALTGPEKLFF. The CDR3 bases are TGTGCCAGCAGCGCTCTGACAGGACCCGAAAAACTGTTTTTT.

The chain combines TRBV7-2 with TRBJ1-3; no definite D call. The CDR3 runs to 13 residues. The V and J ends lost 8 bases and 0 bases respectively, with 8 bases between them. CDR1 and CDR2 from the germline V gene are SGHTA and FQGNSA. DNA of the CDR3: TGTGCCAGCTCGGGATTCTCTGGAAACACCATATATTTT. It is translated as CASSGFSGNTIYF.

The rearrangement uses TRBV7-9 and TRBJ2-2; TRBD2 agrees at 7 bases. The CDR3 runs to 15 residues. V shed 1 base and J 3 bases; nucleotides not matched to a gene: 2. Per germline, CDR1 SEHNR and CDR2 FQNEAQ (reference sequence). CDR3 in DNA: TGTGCCAGCAGCTTAGGCGGGAGCGACACCGGGGAGCTGTTTTTT. Its translation is CASSLGGSDTGELFF. Looking up the rest from reference TRBV7-9 and TRBJ2-2 gives the full variable domain: DTGVSQNPRHKITKRGQNVTFRCDPISEHNRLYWYRQTLGQGPEFLTYFQNEAQLEKSRLLSDRFSAERPKGSFSTLEIQRTEQGDSAMYLCASSLGGSDTGELFFGEGSRLTVL.

CDR3 nucleotides: TGTGCCAGCAGGGGGACAGGGGTCTATGGCTACACCTTC. It is translated as CASRGTGVYGYTF. The chain has TRBV2 and TRBJ1-2, with 10 bases that match TRBD1. The V gene's germline CDR1 is SNHLY and CDR2 FYNNEI. The ends lost 6 bases at V and 4 bases at J; junction bases unmatched: 2. The CDR3 has 13 residues.

V gene TRBV9 combines with J gene TRBJ2-1, with TRBD2 identical over 7 bases. Germline V gene data show CDR1 as SGDLS and CDR2 as YYNGEE. The CDR3 spans 17 residues. V trimming: 1 base; J trimming: 0 bases; junction bases outside the gene matches: 7. Here the CDR3 DNA reads TGTGCCAGCAGCGTAAGGGACTACCTTAGCTCCTACAATGAGCAGTTCTTC. Its protein product is CASSVRDYLSSYNEQFF.

V usage is TRBV19 and J usage is TRBJ1-1, with D perhaps matching TRBD1 (5 bases). Germline V lookup: CDR1 LNHDA, CDR2 SQIVND (reference sequence). The CDR3 is made up of 14 amino acids. V was clipped by 5 bases and J by 0 bases, with 10 bases between them. The CDR3 sequence: CASSYDSLNTEAFF. The CDR3 nucleotides are TGTGCCAGTAGTTATGACAGTTTGAACACTGAAGCTTTCTTT.

This chain uses TRBV7-3 with TRBJ2-7; 14 nucleotides line up with TRBD2. After removal of 1 base from V and 3 bases from J, the junction contained 2 bases not matched to a gene. The germline V gene encodes CDR1 SGHTA and CDR2 FQGTGA. The length of the CDR3 is 16 residues. CDR3 residues: CASSLNGLAGGYEQYF. DNA for the CDR3: TGTGCCAGCAGCTTAAATGGACTAGCGGGAGGCTACGAGCAGTACTTC.

The gene calls are TRBV2 and TRBJ1-5; no clear D gene. This CDR3 comprises 14 residues. Looked up from germline, CDR1 is SNHLY and CDR2 is FYNNEI. The V end lost 3 bases, the J end lost 4 bases, and 10 bases lay between the germline ends. The CDR3 sequence: CASSEVRSNQPQHF. CDR3 sequence (DNA): TGTGCCAGCAGTGAGGTCCGGAGTAATCAGCCCCAGCATTTT. Based on the CDR3 plus reference TRBV2 and TRBJ1-5, the full variable domain is EPEVTQTPSHQVTQMGQEVILRCVPISNHLYFYWYRQILGQKVEFLVSFYNNEISEKSEIFDDQFSVERPDGSNFTLKIRSTKLEDSAMYFCASSEVRSNQPQHFGDGTRLSIL.

The V and J genes are TRBV6-1 and TRBJ1-1, with D maybe TRBD1 (5 bases). The V gene lost 1 base and the J gene lost 3 bases, with 12 bases spanning the gap. The CDR3 is 15 amino acids. Germline V gene lookup returns CDR1 MNHNS and CDR2 SASEGT. In DNA, the CDR3 is TGTGCCAGCAGTGAAGGCAGACCCAGGGACACTGAAGCTTTCTTT. It yields the protein CASSEGRPRDTEAFF.